Presented here are 15 T cell receptor beta chains from one specimen sequenced in a study of naive and memory T cell subsets. The beta constant-region primer was an equimolar mix of two oligonucleotides covering TRBC1 and TRBC2. Four rounds of PCR amplified the ligated cDNA using nested alpha and beta constant-region primers plus SP2. TCRdb re-called the UMI-ligation and nested PCR reads through MiXCR, storing one row per CDR3 protein. This table has tens of thousands of distinct CDR3 sequences, over 7% appearing once. Sequenced sample: central memory CD8+ T cells from blood. Receptors originate from a human donor in good health.

This clonotype occurred many times. The V and J genes are TRBV7-6 and TRBJ1-5, with 7 positions matching TRBD1. J gave up 3 bases and V 4 bases, and 9 bases lay outside the gene matches. The CDR3 consists of 16 residues. Germline V gives CDR1 SGHVS, CDR2 FNYEAQ. Here the CDR3 reads CASSSEQGQLNQPQHF. CDR3 nucleotides: TGTGCCAGCAGCTCCGAACAGGGGCAGCTCAATCAGCCCCAGCATTTT.

The table lists this clonotype with a few counts. The rearrangement joins TRBV20-1 to TRBJ2-7, with 13 bases identical to TRBD2. Per the germline V gene, CDR1 is DFQATT and CDR2 is SNEGSKA (reference sequence). The CDR3 totals 18 residues. The V segment lost 0 bases and the J segment 4 bases; nucleotides outside the gene matches: 12. CDR3 DNA sequence: TGCAGTGCTAGAGATTGGACTAGCGGGAGTCCAGTGGGTTACGAGCAGTACTTC. Translated: CSARDWTSGSPVGYEQYF.

This clonotype was seen many times. The V and J genes are TRBV15 and TRBJ1-1; D remains ambiguous. The V end was cut by 4 bases, the J end by 4 bases, with 10 bases between. The CDR3 loop spans 13 amino acids. CDR1 and CDR2 from the germline V gene are LNHNV and YYDKDF (reference sequence). The CDR3 loop reads CATSTSSGTEAFF. The CDR3 DNA reads as TGTGCCACCAGCACAAGCTCGGGCACTGAAGCTTTCTTT.

This clonotype was recorded many times. The chain employs TRBV3-1 and TRBJ1-2; D is ambiguous. Trimming removed 1 base at V and 2 bases at J, with 8 bases between. The CDR3 has 14 residues. Germline-derived CDR1 and CDR2 are LGHDT and YNNKEL (reference sequence). The CDR3 protein is CASSQGRTNYGYTF. Written as DNA, the CDR3 is TGTGCCAGCAGCCAAGGACGGACCAACTATGGCTACACCTTC.

This clonotype occurred a few times. This rearrangement joins TRBV6-5 to TRBJ2-7; tentatively, D is TRBD2 (6 bases). The germline CDR1 and CDR2 sequences are MNHEY and SVGAGI. V dropped 6 bases and J dropped 7 bases, with 10 bases sitting between them. The CDR3 totals 11 residues. Here the CDR3 DNA reads TGTGCCAGCAGAAGCGGGTTGGAGCAGTACTTC. Translated: CASRSGLEQYF.

The rearrangement joins TRBV5-5 to TRBJ1-4; D might be TRBD1 (5 bases). Trimming removed 4 bases at V and 0 bases at J, with 19 bases between. CDR3 length: 18 amino acids. From germline, CDR1 is SGHKS and CDR2 YYEKEE (reference sequence). CDR3 sequence reads: CASSALGTQAATNEKLFF. In DNA, the CDR3 is TGTGCCAGCAGCGCTTTAGGGACGCAGGCGGCAACTAATGAAAAACTGTTTTTT.

J is TRBJ2-7 and V is TRBV3-1, with D unresolved. Trimming took 1 base from V and 1 from J, leaving 8 bases between them. The CDR3 runs 14 residues. In germline, CDR1 is LGHDT, CDR2 YNNKEL (reference sequence). CDR3 residues: CASSQATASYEQYF. For the CDR3, the DNA is TGTGCCAGCAGCCAAGCTACGGCGTCCTACGAGCAGTACTTC.

This clonotype was observed a few times. The chain combines TRBV20-1 with TRBJ2-7, with D tentatively TRBD1 or TRBD2 (6 bases each). Germline V gene sequence: CDR1 DFQATT, CDR2 SNEGSKA (reference sequence). There are 13 residues in the CDR3. Trimming shortened V by 6 bases and J by 4 bases, and 16 bases separated the two germline ends. This CDR3 reads CSARGQSDYEQYF. CDR3 DNA sequence: TGCAGTGCCCGGGGGCAGAGCGATTACGAGCAGTACTTC.

V and J are TRBV6-2 or TRBV6-3 and TRBJ2-4; perhaps TRBD1 as D (6 bases). Trimming cost V 7 bases and J 3 bases, with 13 bases left between them. Germline CDR1 and CDR2: MNHEY and SVGEGT. CDR3 size: 14 residues. The CDR3 DNA reads TGTGCCAGCACTAACAGGGAGTTCAAAAACATTCAGTACTTC. Translating it yields CASTNREFKNIQYF.

This chain joins TRBV19 and TRBJ1-4; D is unclear. Between the trimmed V and J ends, which lost 7 bases and 6 bases, there was a span of 12 bases. This CDR3 has 13 amino acids. The V gene's germline CDR1 is LNHDA and CDR2 SQIVND (reference sequence). The CDR3 here is CASTRGKDEKLFF. The CDR3 DNA is TGTGCCAGTACGAGAGGGAAGGATGAAAAACTGTTTTTT.

Comment on this clonotype: This clone may be a read error of a much larger clone one base away. In this CDR3 the conserved last residue, phenylalanine or tryptophan, is missing, so a read error is likely. The J gene is TRBJ2-7, the V gene TRBV7-9; 8 bases map to TRBD1. Per the germline V gene, CDR1 is SEHNR and CDR2 is FQNEAQ (reference sequence). V shed 4 bases and J 2 bases; nucleotides not matched to a gene: 7. The CDR3 length is 15 residues. The CDR3 loop reads CASSSFDRGTYEQYL. The CDR3 region has the DNA TGTGCCAGCAGCTCCTTCGACAGGGGTACCTACGAGCAGTACTTA.

The chain couples TRBV5-1 to TRBJ2-3, with D possibly being TRBD1 (5 bases). Germline values: CDR1 SGHRS, CDR2 YFSETQ. Trimming removed 2 bases at V and 4 bases at J, with 8 bases between. The CDR3 has 13 residues. For the CDR3, the DNA is TGCGCCAGCAGCTTCGGACATCCAGATACGCAGTATTTT. Encoded protein: CASSFGHPDTQYF.

This clonotype has more than one count but fewer than ten. The V call is TRBV5-1, the J call TRBJ2-1; tentatively, D is TRBD2 (7 bases). The CDR3 extends over 15 amino acids. Trimming pared 4 bases from V and 8 bases from J, leaving 19 bases between. CDR1 SGHRS and CDR2 YFSETQ come from the germline V gene. The CDR3 bases are TGCGCCAGCAGCCTAGGGGGGGGTACCGGAGATGAGCAGTTCTTC. This translates into CASSLGGGTGDEQFF.

This clonotype was seen many times. The chain links TRBV20-1 to TRBJ1-6; 7 nucleotides line up with TRBD1. This CDR3 contains 17 residues. Germline V gene lookup returns CDR1 DFQATT and CDR2 SNEGSKA (reference sequence). Germline trimming cut 0 bases from V and 6 bases from J; bases unmatched to any gene: 11. CDR3 DNA sequence: TGCAGTGCTAGAGATGCCAGAGACAGGGAACCTAATTCACCCCTCCACTTT. It translates to CSARDARDREPNSPLHF.

This clonotype was seen more than once but under ten times. The genes are TRBV10-3 and TRBJ2-7; D is unresolved. The V gene lost 3 bases and the J gene lost 3 bases, with 15 bases spanning the gap. The V gene's germline CDR1 is ENHRY and CDR2 SYGVKD. This CDR3 contains 15 residues. The CDR3 region is CAISEGRRADYEQYF. In nucleotides, the CDR3 is TGTGCCATCAGTGAAGGTCGCCGGGCCGACTACGAGCAGTACTTC.